This T cell receptor (beta chain) was documented in a study of T cell clonality in common variable immunodeficiency. Study-wide results and limits: In common variable immunodeficiency, TCR beta chains reportedly carried fewer deletions and N-nucleotide insertions. Shared TCRbeta clones were fewer between CVID subjects than controls. Patient heterogeneity in the CVID cohort limited correlations between repertoire features and clinical complications.

Trimming stripped 2 bases from V and 5 bases from J, with 7 bases between. CDR3 length equals 13 residues. Germline CDR1 LNHDA, CDR2 SQIVND (reference sequence). Method: immunoSEQ multiplex PCR; TCRdb's copy keeps in-frame clones and lacks some. The sample yields about 26,000 clones, without any singletons. For at least one year, all CVID subjects received replacement immunoglobulin. Each donor provided roughly 4.5 to 9 ml of heparinized whole blood. This clone was seen at least ten times. What it binds is unknown. The read is 3 residues too short to cover the CDR3 end, so that end is filled in from the germline J gene.

The specimen sequenced was peripheral blood mononuclear cells. The rearrangement uses TRBV19 and TRBJ2-4, with D perhaps TRBD1 (5 bases). The TCR was taken from a human donor with common variable immunodeficiency. CDR3 sequence reads: CASSITQENIQYF. Incomplete CDR3 DNA: TGTGCCAGTAGTATAACACAGGAAAACATT.